A selection of T cell receptor beta chains follows, all from one sample in a study of T cell responses to AZD1222 COVID-19 vaccine. Profiling relied on immunoSEQ multiplex PCR, and the TCRdb table lists in-frame clones only, not all of them. The sample has 100,000 to 150,000 clones, around 90% seen once. The sequenced sample was peripheral blood, obtained 28 days after the second AZD1222 dose. The receptors stem from an adult who received the AZD1222 COVID-19 vaccine. CDR3s include the opening cysteine and the closing phenylalanine or tryptophan. The D gene is left open where the match is weak. Size values are once, few and many counts, or a class for expanded clones, and some rows have none.

V gene,J gene,clone size,D gene,CDR3 protein,CDR3 DNA
TRBV6-5,TRBJ1-2,NA,NA,CASSHGTARTF,TGTGCCAGCAGTCACGGGACGGCACGCACCTTC
TRBV10-3,TRBJ1-5,few,NA,CATMWGPNQPQHF,TGTGCCACCATGTGGGGCCCCAATCAGCCCCAGCATTTT
TRBV7-9,TRBJ1-2,few,TRBD1,CASSSTPDRGIGGYTF,TGTGCCAGCAGCTCAACACCGGACAGGGGCATTGGTGGCTACACCTTC
TRBV6-2/TRBV6-3,TRBJ1-5,NA,TRBD1,CASSPSGQGHSNQPQHF,TGTGCCAGCAGCCCTAGTGGACAGGGGCATAGCAATCAGCCCCAGCATTTT
TRBV20-1,TRBJ1-6,NA,NA,CSASGGRWNSPLHF,TGCAGTGCTAGTGGGGGAAGGTGGAATTCACCCCTCCACTTT
TRBV7-3,TRBJ2-1,NA,NA,CASSFRSNEQFF,TGTGCCAGCAGCTTCCGGAGCAATGAGCAGTTCTTC
TRBV7-3,TRBJ1-1,NA,NA,CASSLNVQGFGNTEAFF,TGTGCCAGCAGCTTAAACGTACAGGGTTTTGGAAACACTGAAGCTTTCTTT
TRBV18,TRBJ2-3,NA,NA,CASSGITGIHTDTQYF,TGTGCCAGCTCAGGGATAACTGGGATTCACACAGATACGCAGTATTTT
TRBV11-2,TRBJ1-6,NA,TRBD1,CASSLDRLRTNSPLHF,TGTGCCAGCAGCTTGGACAGGTTGAGAACTAACTCACCCCTCCACTTT
TRBV6-2/TRBV6-3,TRBJ2-3,NA,TRBD1,CASSYAGQGPSRYF,TGTGCCAGCAGTTACGCCGGACAGGGCCCAAGCCGGTATTTT
TRBV11-1,TRBJ2-5,once,NA,CASSLGVVLVETQYF,TGTGCCAGCAGCTTAGGTGTTGTACTGGTGGAGACCCAGTACTTC
TRBV5-4,TRBJ1-1,NA,NA,CASSFSTVRGDTEAFF,TGTGCCAGCAGCTTCTCGACAGTCCGGGGGGACACTGAAGCTTTCTTT
TRBV19,TRBJ1-3,NA,TRBD1,CASSSSGQASSGNTIYF,TGTGCCAGTAGTAGTTCGGGACAGGCGAGCTCTGGAAACACCATATATTTT
TRBV28,TRBJ2-7,NA,NA,CATTAMGHTYEQYF,TGTGCCACTACGGCAATGGGACACACCTACGAGCAGTACTTC
TRBV27,TRBJ2-3,NA,NA,CASPTPTVLDTQYF,TGTGCCAGCCCAACCCCAACCGTTCTGGATACGCAGTATTTT
TRBV25-1,TRBJ1-2,NA,NA,CASSESANPRIGGYTF,TGTGCCAGCAGTGAATCAGCAAACCCGCGGATAGGAGGCTACACCTTC
TRBV5-4,TRBJ2-5,NA,NA,CASSPGGTQYF,TGTGCCAGCAGCCCCGGTGGGACCCAGTACTTC
TRBV7-2,TRBJ2-5,NA,TRBD1,CASSPWTGGSQETQYF,TGTGCCAGCAGCCCTTGGACAGGGGGCTCTCAAGAGACCCAGTACTTC
TRBV5-1,TRBJ1-1,NA,NA,CASSLVDSRNTEAFF,TGCGCCAGCAGCTTGGTTGACAGCCGGAACACTGAAGCTTTCTTT
TRBV10-3,TRBJ1-3,NA,NA,CAISEPTIGGEDTIYF,TGTGCCATCAGTGAACCCACTATTGGGGGCGAGGACACCATATATTTT
TRBV27,TRBJ1-5,NA,NA,CASSFRGESNQPQHF,TGTGCCAGCAGTTTTCGGGGTGAAAGCAATCAGCCCCAGCATTTT
TRBV27,TRBJ2-7,NA,TRBD1,CASSTGTGISEQYF,TGTGCCAGCAGTACCGGGACAGGGATCTCCGAGCAGTACTTC
TRBV4-1,TRBJ1-4,NA,NA,CASSQVNRGRQEKLFF,TGCGCCAGCAGCCAAGTAAATCGGGGACGACAAGAAAAACTGTTTTTT
TRBV4-3,TRBJ2-1,NA,NA,CASSQDLPRSSLSNEQFF,TGCGCCAGCAGCCAAGATTTGCCCCGGAGCTCATTATCCAATGAGCAGTTCTTC
TRBV6-2/TRBV6-3,TRBJ2-3,NA,NA,CASSWAGLTDTQYF,TGTGCCAGCAGCTGGGCGGGTTTGACAGATACGCAGTATTTT
TRBV6-5,TRBJ2-4,NA,NA,CASNNSPGIQYF,TGTGCCAGCAACAATAGTCCAGGGATTCAGTACTTC
TRBV5-4,TRBJ1-2,NA,NA,CASSPNRDGYTF,TGTGCCAGCAGCCCGAACAGGGATGGCTACACCTTC
TRBV28,TRBJ1-2,NA,NA,CASSLTSGFGGYTF,TGTGCCAGCAGCCTTACTTCTGGGTTCGGGGGCTACACCTTC
TRBV15,TRBJ2-2,NA,NA,CATSRDRPNTGELFF,TGTGCCACCAGCAGAGATCGGCCGAACACCGGGGAGCTGTTTTTT
TRBV28,TRBJ1-2,NA,NA,CASSGDSGYGYTF,TGTGCCAGCAGTGGAGATAGTGGATATGGCTACACCTTC
TRBV5-5,TRBJ1-1,NA,NA,CASSRWGEMNTEAFF,TGTGCCAGCAGCCGGTGGGGAGAGATGAACACTGAAGCTTTCTTT
TRBV6-2/TRBV6-3,TRBJ1-1,few,NA,CASSSSTGEAFF,TGTGCCAGCAGTTCCTCGACGGGGGAGGCTTTCTTT
TRBV6-5,TRBJ1-5,NA,NA,CASRVMGTFNQPQHF,TGTGCCAGCAGGGTTATGGGGACATTCAATCAGCCCCAGCATTTT
TRBV11-2,TRBJ2-2,once,NA,CASSVGVSGELFF,TGTGCCAGCAGCGTAGGGGTGTCCGGGGAGCTGTTTTTT
TRBV3-1/TRBV3-2,TRBJ2-7,NA,NA,CASSRTAYEQYF,TGTGCCAGCAGCCGGACAGCCTACGAGCAGTACTTC
TRBV9,TRBJ1-4,NA,NA,CASSVGGFSANEKLFF,TGTGCCAGCAGCGTAGGGGGGTTTTCAGCTAATGAAAAACTGTTTTTT
TRBV7-2,TRBJ2-7,NA,TRBD2,CASSFTGGPGYEQYF,TGTGCCAGCAGCTTTACGGGAGGGCCTGGATACGAGCAGTACTTC
TRBV9,TRBJ2-7,NA,NA,CASSVEGRVKEEQYF,TGTGCCAGCAGCGTAGAAGGCAGGGTTAAGGAGGAGCAGTACTTC
TRBV28,TRBJ1-3,NA,TRBD1,CASSLATGAGNTIYF,TGTGCCAGCAGTTTAGCCACAGGGGCTGGAAACACCATATATTTT
TRBV5-1,TRBJ2-7,NA,NA,CASSPAGNYDYEQYF,TGCGCCAGCAGCCCAGCTGGGAATTACGACTACGAGCAGTACTTC
TRBV2,TRBJ2-3,NA,NA,CASSEDLVPTDTQYF,TGTGCCAGCAGTGAAGATCTGGTTCCCACAGATACGCAGTATTTT
TRBV6-2/TRBV6-3,TRBJ1-1,NA,NA,CASSYLRGANTEAFF,TGTGCCAGCAGTTACCTTAGGGGGGCAAACACTGAAGCTTTCTTT
TRBV6-6,TRBJ1-2,NA,TRBD1,CASSPTGTGQLSNYGYTF,TGTGCCAGCAGTCCAACCGGGACAGGGCAACTTTCTAACTATGGCTACACCTTC
TRBV29-1,TRBJ2-1,NA,NA,CSVRGWLQSSYNEQFF,TGCAGCGTTCGAGGGTGGTTGCAGAGCTCCTACAATGAGCAGTTCTTC
TRBV6-2/TRBV6-3,TRBJ1-5,NA,NA,CASSGGQYSNQPQHF,TGTGCCAGCAGTGGCGGACAGTATAGCAATCAGCCCCAGCATTTT
TRBV25-1,TRBJ2-7,NA,NA,CASSELSGSYEQYF,TGTGCCAGCAGTGAATTGTCAGGTTCCTACGAGCAGTACTTC
TRBV5-1,TRBJ1-1,NA,TRBD1,CASSGQANTEAFF,TGCGCCAGCAGCGGACAGGCGAACACTGAAGCTTTCTTT
TRBV13,TRBJ2-7,NA,NA,CASTPGTKTYEQYF,TGTGCCAGCACCCCCGGGACAAAAACCTACGAGCAGTACTTC
TRBV29-1,TRBJ2-5,NA,NA,CSVDWGAGETQYF,TGCAGCGTTGATTGGGGGGCGGGAGAGACCCAGTACTTC
TRBV5-5,TRBJ2-1,NA,NA,CASSITRNNEQFF,TGTGCCAGCAGCATTACTAGGAACAATGAGCAGTTCTTC
TRBV5-6,TRBJ2-3,NA,NA,CASSLGPRGSADTQYF,TGTGCCAGCAGCTTGGGCCCGCGGGGTTCAGCAGATACGCAGTATTTT
TRBV30,TRBJ1-5,NA,TRBD1,CAWRHKTGGAGQPQHF,TGTGCCTGGAGGCACAAGACAGGGGGCGCGGGTCAGCCCCAGCATTTT
TRBV12-5,TRBJ2-5,NA,TRBD2,CASGRGLAGLETQYF,TGTGCTAGTGGGCGTGGACTAGCGGGATTAGAGACCCAGTACTTC
TRBV7-3,TRBJ1-6,NA,TRBD1,CASSLAPTGTGYSPLHF,TGTGCCAGCAGCTTAGCCCCGACAGGGACCGGGTATTCACCCCTCCACTTT
TRBV5-1,TRBJ1-1,NA,TRBD1,CASGRPDRDNTEAFF,TGCGCCAGCGGCCGGCCGGACAGGGATAACACTGAAGCTTTCTTT
TRBV9,TRBJ2-7,NA,TRBD1,CASSPRDRPTNEQYF,TGTGCCAGCAGCCCTAGGGACAGGCCAACCAACGAGCAGTACTTC